The 26 T cell receptor beta chains presented below share a single source sample, sequenced in a study of TIL therapy for anti-PD-1-resistant metastatic lung cancer. Specified time point: pre-treatment sample, taken before nivolumab and TIL therapy. The immunoSEQ assay was v3. Assay: immunoSEQ multiplex PCR; the TCRdb copy retains only in-frame clones and omits some. Here the sample spans about 47,000 clones, 70% to 90% being singletons. Specimen: blood, collected at baseline. These TCRs come from a person aged 25 to 80 with non-small cell lung cancer.

The rearrangement uses TRBV19 and TRBJ1-2; 7 nucleotides align to TRBD1. CDR1 LNHDA and CDR2 SQIVND come from the germline V gene (reference sequence). The trim removed 5 bases at V and 4 bases at J, leaving 4 bases unmatched. The CDR3 runs 13 residues. CDR3 sequence: CASSETGIYGYTF. The CDR3 DNA follows: TGTGCCAGTAGTGAGACAGGGATCTATGGCTACACCTTC.

The chain has TRBV2 and TRBJ2-5; 7 nucleotides align to TRBD1. With V trimmed by 8 bases and J by 2 bases, 5 bases remained unmatched. The CDR3 sequence is 13 residues long. CDR1 and CDR2 (germline): SNHLY, FYNNEI. Here the CDR3 reads CASSRGPQETQYF. In nucleotides, the CDR3 is TGTGCCAGCTCTAGGGGGCCTCAAGAGACCCAGTACTTC.

The rearrangement joins TRBV5-6 to TRBJ1-3; D might be TRBD1 (5 bases). CDR3 size: 19 residues. Germline CDR1 SGHDT, CDR2 YYEEEE. V was clipped by 0 bases and J by 0 bases, with 19 bases between them. For the CDR3, the DNA is TGTGCCAGCAGCTTGGAGATCGTGAGGGGCAGTACCTCTGGAAACACCATATATTTT. As protein: CASSLEIVRGSTSGNTIYF.

V gene TRBV29-1 combines with J gene TRBJ1-3; weak D call: TRBD1 (6 bases). Germline-derived CDR1 and CDR2 are SQVTM and ANQGSEA. V dropped 6 bases and J dropped 2 bases, with 11 bases sitting between them. The CDR3 covers 13 residues. CDR3 nucleotides: TGCAGCGTGAGCTACAGGGCTGGAAACACCATATATTTT. As protein: CSVSYRAGNTIYF.

The chain couples TRBV27 to TRBJ1-1, with TRBD1 matching 7 bases. From germline, CDR1 is MNHEY and CDR2 SMNVEV (reference sequence). The length of the CDR3 is 17 residues. J gave up 0 bases and V 3 bases, and 10 bases lay outside the gene matches. CDR3 residues: CASSLSDRVVVNTEAFF. For the CDR3, the DNA is TGTGCCAGCAGTTTGTCCGACAGGGTGGTTGTGAACACTGAAGCTTTCTTT.

This clone has more than one count but fewer than ten. This sequence joins TRBV5-8 and TRBJ2-1, with D possibly being TRBD1 (6 bases). Germline loops: CDR1 SGHTS, CDR2 YDEGEE. Trimming took off 4 bases at V and 4 bases at J, with 12 bases between the two ends. CDR3 length: 14 amino acids. In nucleotides, the CDR3 is TGTGCCAGCAGCCGAGGACAGACGTACAATGAGCAGTTCTTC. Encoded protein: CASSRGQTYNEQFF.

The chain combines TRBV2 with TRBJ2-7; D assignment may be TRBD1 or TRBD2 (5 bases each). The CDR3 covers 13 residues. The V end was cut by 6 bases, the J end by 2 bases, with 11 bases between. Germline CDR1 SNHLY, CDR2 FYNNEI. This chain's CDR3 is CASRMGVAYEQYF. CDR3 DNA: TGTGCCAGCAGGATGGGGGTAGCCTACGAGCAGTACTTC.

The chain has TRBV28 and TRBJ1-6; D not certain. The CDR3 covers 20 residues. The V end was cut by 2 bases, the J end by 0 bases, with 20 bases between. CDR1 is MDHEN and CDR2 is SYDVKM in the germline V gene. CDR3 coding DNA: TGTGCCAGCAGTTTAAGGCAGGTAGTCTTCCTGAGCTCCTATAATTCACCCCTCCACTTT. It translates to CASSLRQVVFLSSYNSPLHF.

V and J are TRBV28 and TRBJ1-4; D gene unclear. CDR1 and CDR2 from the germline V gene are MDHEN and SYDVKM. The length of the CDR3 is 14 residues. Trimming left V 5 bases short and J 3 bases short, with 10 bases between. CDR3 sequence reads: CASSPPTANEKLFF. In nucleotides, the CDR3 is TGTGCCAGCAGTCCCCCGACCGCTAATGAAAAACTGTTTTTT.

The CDR3 reads CASGRDSGGGQFF. The CDR3 coding sequence is TGTGCCAGCGGCCGGGACTCCGGCGGGGGGCAGTTCTTC. V is TRBV2 and J is TRBJ2-1; 7 nucleotides align to TRBD2. Germline CDR1 SNHLY, CDR2 FYNNEI. J was trimmed by 12 bases and V by 8 bases; bases with no gene match: 13. CDR3 length: 13 amino acids.

This chain connects TRBV12-2 to TRBJ2-7; TRBD1, the D gene given by the table, was not confirmed from the DNA. TRBV12-2 corresponds to a pseudogene. This CDR3 comprises 17 residues. The CDR3 DNA sequence: TGTGCAAGTCGCTTAGCTTGGGTGAACAGACCTTCCTACGAGCAGTACTTC. Encoded protein: CASRLAWVNRPSYEQYF.

The gene calls are TRBV27 and TRBJ1-5, with unresolved D. Trimming left V 4 bases short and J 3 bases short, with 7 bases between. The germline CDR1 and CDR2 sequences are MNHEY and SMNVEV (reference sequence). CDR3 length: 13 amino acids. The CDR3 nucleotides read TGTGCCAGCAGTTGGGGATTCAATCAGCCCCAGCATTTT. It codes for CASSWGFNQPQHF.

The chain joins TRBV7-8 to TRBJ2-3; 13 nucleotides align to TRBD2. Germline trimming cut 5 bases from V and 4 bases from J; bases unmatched to any gene: 6. Germline-derived CDR1 and CDR2 are SGHVS and FQNEAQ. The CDR3 totals 16 residues. CDR3 sequence reads: CASSQPGLAGADTQYF. CDR3 nucleotide sequence: TGTGCCAGCAGCCAGCCAGGACTAGCGGGAGCAGATACGCAGTATTTT.

The rearrangement uses TRBV11-2 and TRBJ2-3, with 9 bases identical to TRBD2. The CDR3 runs to 16 residues. J was trimmed by 2 bases and V by 0 bases; bases with no gene match: 3. Looked up from germline, CDR1 is SGHAT and CDR2 is FQNNGV. The CDR3 DNA reads TGTGCCAGCAGCTTAGAAGGCGGGAGGGCCACAGATACGCAGTATTTT. The encoded protein is CASSLEGGRATDTQYF.

A few counts support this clone. This chain joins TRBV20-1 and TRBJ1-1; D call uncertain. There are 10 residues in the CDR3. CDR1 and CDR2 from the germline V gene are DFQATT and SNEGSKA (reference sequence). V was trimmed by 6 bases and J by 3 bases, leaving 5 bases between them. CDR3 DNA: TGCAGTGCAAGGGACACTGAAGCTTTCTTT. Protein sequence: CSARDTEAFF.

In its sample, this clone was seen once. This chain links TRBV24-1 with TRBJ2-1, with 8 bases aligning to TRBD1. This CDR3 contains 16 residues. Germline V gives CDR1 KGHDR, CDR2 SFDVKD. Trimming at V came to 4 bases and at J to 0 bases, leaving 4 bases not matched to a gene. The CDR3 protein is CATSENDRGSYNEQFF. Written as DNA, the CDR3 is TGTGCCACCAGTGAAAATGACAGGGGCTCCTACAATGAGCAGTTCTTC.

This rearrangement joins TRBV3-1 (or the pseudogene TRBV3-2) to TRBJ2-3; 13 bases align to TRBD2. The CDR3 contains 18 residues. The trim removed 2 bases at V and 2 bases at J, leaving 7 bases unmatched. Per germline, CDR1 LGHDT and CDR2 YNNKEL (reference sequence). The CDR3 sequence: CASSQTSGGARDTDTQYF. The CDR3 DNA reads TGTGCCAGCAGCCAAACTAGCGGGGGGGCCCGGGACACAGATACGCAGTATTTT.

The chain links TRBV10-2 to TRBJ2-7, with D perhaps matching TRBD1 or TRBD2 (6 bases each). The germline gives CDR1 WSHSY, CDR2 SAAADI. The CDR3 loop spans 12 amino acids. CDR3 amino acids: CGGDSTGYEQYF. CDR3 in DNA: TGCGGGGGGGACTCGACAGGCTACGAGCAGTACTTC.

The rearrangement links TRBV15 to TRBJ2-5, with D hard to call. The CDR3 is made up of 14 amino acids. Germline CDR1 reads LNHNV; CDR2 reads YYDKDF (reference sequence). V was trimmed by 4 bases and J by 3 bases, leaving 12 bases between them. This chain's CDR3 is CATSTLAGKETQYF. In nucleotides, the CDR3 is TGTGCCACCAGCACCCTGGCAGGCAAAGAGACCCAGTACTTC. The complete variable domain, with remaining parts taken from reference TRBV15 and TRBJ2-5, reads DAMVIQNPRYQVTQFGKPVTLSCSQTLNHNVMYWYQQKSSQAPKLLFHYYDKDFNNEADTPDNFQSRRPNTSFCFLDIRSPGLGDTAMYLCATSTLAGKETQYFGPGTRLLVL.

This CDR3 reads CASSTAGGDGETQYF. CDR3 bases: TGCGCCAGCAGCACCGCAGGTGGTGACGGAGAGACCCAGTACTTC. The chain has TRBV5-1 and TRBJ2-5; D not certain. In germline, CDR1 is SGHRS, CDR2 YFSETQ. Trimming took 4 bases from V and 4 from J, leaving 17 bases between them. The CDR3 is made up of 15 amino acids. Looking up the rest from reference TRBV5-1 and TRBJ2-5 gives the full variable domain: KAGVTQTPRYLIKTRGQQVTLSCSPISGHRSVSWYQQTPGQGLQFLFEYFSETQRNKGNFPGRFSGRQFSNSRSEMNVSTLELGDSALYLCASSTAGGDGETQYFGPGTRLLVL.

This clone was counted between two and nine times. V gene TRBV7-9 combines with J gene TRBJ2-1; TRBD2 matches 8 bases. This CDR3 has 14 residues. J lost 7 bases, V lost 3 bases, and 5 bases had no gene match. The germline V gene has CDR1 SEHNR and CDR2 FQNEAQ (reference sequence). The CDR3 reads CASSFWTSTNEQFF. The DNA of the CDR3 is TGTGCCAGCAGCTTCTGGACTAGCACAAATGAGCAGTTCTTC. Filled out from reference TRBV7-9 and TRBJ2-1, the complete variable domain reads DTGVSQNPRHKITKRGQNVTFRCDPISEHNRLYWYRQTLGQGPEFLTYFQNEAQLEKSRLLSDRFSAERPKGSFSTLEIQRTEQGDSAMYLCASSFWTSTNEQFFGPGTRLTVL.

The rearrangement uses TRBV7-9 and TRBJ2-1, with a weak D call TRBD2 (7 bases). Germline V CDR1 and CDR2: SEHNR, FQNEAQ (reference sequence). Trimming took 9 bases from V and 1 from J, leaving 13 bases between them. The CDR3 length is 14 residues. The CDR3 DNA is TGTGCCAGTAGGGGGGAGGGGTCCTACAATGAGCAGTTCTTC. Translating gives CASRGEGSYNEQFF.

This sequence joins TRBV19 and TRBJ1-1; D not certain. Germline V gene lookup returns CDR1 LNHDA and CDR2 SQIVND (reference sequence). The CDR3 totals 15 residues. V lost 6 bases to trimming and J lost 1 base, with 15 bases between them. DNA for the CDR3: TGTGCCAGTAGGATATCGGCGCCAGGGAACACTGAAGCTTTCTTT. It yields the protein CASRISAPGNTEAFF.

This clone occurred a few times. The V and J genes are TRBV2 and TRBJ2-7; a possible D gene is TRBD2 (6 bases). The CDR3 is made up of 12 amino acids. Germline lookup yields CDR1 SNHLY and CDR2 FYNNEI. V shed 7 bases and J shed 3 bases, with 10 bases lying between them. The CDR3 protein is CASTEGSYEQYF. For the CDR3, the DNA is TGTGCCAGCACGGAGGGCAGCTACGAGCAGTACTTC.

The chain couples TRBV7-2 to TRBJ2-5; the match to TRBD2 covers 7 bases. The CDR3 is 14 residues long. CDR1 is SGHTA and CDR2 is FQGNSA in the germline V gene. V shed 1 base, J shed 2 bases, and the junction held 1 base outside the gene matches. CDR3 region: CASSLVGGQETQYF. The CDR3 nucleotides are TGTGCCAGCAGCTTAGTGGGGGGGCAAGAGACCCAGTACTTC.

This clone was seen a handful of times. The V gene is TRBV3-1 (or the pseudogene TRBV3-2), the J gene TRBJ1-2; D is undetermined. Per the germline V gene, CDR1 is LGHDT and CDR2 is YNNKEL (reference sequence). Trimming stripped 0 bases from V and 4 bases from J, with 15 bases between. The length of the CDR3 is 16 residues. The CDR3 coding sequence is TGTGCCAGCAGCCAAGATCCGGCGGTAGGAGGCTATGGCTACACCTTC. Its protein product is CASSQDPAVGGYGYTF.